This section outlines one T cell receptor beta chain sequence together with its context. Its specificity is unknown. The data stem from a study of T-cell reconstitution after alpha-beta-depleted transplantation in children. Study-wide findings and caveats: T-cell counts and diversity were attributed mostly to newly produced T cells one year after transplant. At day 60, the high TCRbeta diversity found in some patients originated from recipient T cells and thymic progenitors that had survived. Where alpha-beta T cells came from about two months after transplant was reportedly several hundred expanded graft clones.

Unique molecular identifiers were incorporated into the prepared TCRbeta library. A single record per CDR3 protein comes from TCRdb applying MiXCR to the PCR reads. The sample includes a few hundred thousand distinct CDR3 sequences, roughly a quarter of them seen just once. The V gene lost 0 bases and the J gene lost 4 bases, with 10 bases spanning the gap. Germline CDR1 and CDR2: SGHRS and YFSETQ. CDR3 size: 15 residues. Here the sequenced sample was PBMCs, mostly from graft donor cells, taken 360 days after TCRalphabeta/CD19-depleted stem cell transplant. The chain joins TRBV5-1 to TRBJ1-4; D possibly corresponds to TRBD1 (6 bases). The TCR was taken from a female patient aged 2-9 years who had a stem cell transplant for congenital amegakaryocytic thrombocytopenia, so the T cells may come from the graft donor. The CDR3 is CASSLGTDYNEKLFF. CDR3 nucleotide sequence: TGCGCCAGCAGCTTGGGGACAGATTATAATGAAAAACTGTTTTTT.